The 17 T cell receptor beta chains below all came from one sample that was sequenced in a study of T cell changes during pregnancy in multiple sclerosis. Assay used: immunoSEQ multiplex PCR; TCRdb lists only in-frame clones, some missing. The sample contains around 40,000 clones, approximately 91% of which appear only once. Specimen: CD4+ T cells from peripheral blood mononuclear cells, collected in the second trimester of pregnancy. The source is a female donor with multiple sclerosis, enrolled in a pregnancy study.

The chain uses TRBV18 and TRBJ1-1, with 7 bases matching TRBD1. CDR1 and CDR2 (germline): KGHSH, LQKENI. J lost 5 bases, V lost 3 bases, and 9 bases had no gene match. This CDR3 is built from 15 residues. The CDR3 nucleotides read TGTGCCAGCTCACCTAGGACAGGAGGAGGAACTGAAGCTTTCTTT. Residues: CASSPRTGGGTEAFF. The entire variable domain, with the rest obtained from reference TRBV18 and TRBJ1-1, is as follows: NAGVMQNPRHLVRRRGQEARLRCSPMKGHSHVYWYRQLPEEGLKFMVYLQKENIIDESGMPKERFSAEFPKEGPSILRIQQVVRGDSAAYFCASSPRTGGGTEAFFGQGTRLTVV.

This clone was recorded once. CDR3: CASSRDSQETQYF. CDR3 nucleotide sequence: TGTGCCAGCAGCCGGGACAGTCAAGAGACCCAGTACTTC. The chain uses TRBV5-8 and TRBJ2-5; 7 bases are shared with TRBD1. The CDR3 extends over 13 amino acids. The V gene's germline CDR1 is SGHTS and CDR2 YDEGEE. V gave up 4 bases and J gave up 2 bases; unmatched junction bases: 2.

The gene calls are TRBV27 and TRBJ2-7; D is perhaps TRBD1 (8 bases). Trimming stripped 7 bases from V and 3 bases from J, with 13 bases between. CDR3 size: 13 residues. Germline V lookup: CDR1 MNHEY, CDR2 SMNVEV (reference sequence). CDR3 DNA: TGTGCCAGCACCACAGGGGGGGGCTACGAGCAGTACTTC. It is translated as CASTTGGGYEQYF.

This chain uses TRBV6-5 with TRBJ1-6; maybe TRBD1 (6 bases). Germline values: CDR1 MNHEY, CDR2 SVGAGI. The CDR3 has 15 residues. Trimming removed 0 bases at V and 14 bases at J, with 17 bases between. The CDR3 region is CASSYSEGDEGALHF. CDR3 bases: TGTGCCAGCAGTTACTCAGAGGGCGACGAGGGGGCCCTCCACTTT.

The J gene is TRBJ2-1, the V gene TRBV7-7; tentatively, D is TRBD2 (5 bases). The CDR3 is 14 residues long. V lost 0 bases and J 4 bases, leaving 7 bases between the germline ends. Germline V gene lookup returns CDR1 SSHAT and CDR2 FNYEAQ (reference sequence). The DNA of the CDR3 is TGTGCCAGCAGCTTAGCTGGAGGATACAATGAGCAGTTCTTC. Protein: CASSLAGGYNEQFF.

The rearrangement links TRBV5-6 to TRBJ1-3; weak D call: TRBD1 (6 bases). The CDR3 consists of 16 residues. The germline gives CDR1 SGHDT, CDR2 YYEEEE. V shed 4 bases and J shed 4 bases, with 18 bases lying between them. The CDR3 region is CASSKTPDSWGNTIYF. CDR3 nucleotides: TGTGCCAGCAGCAAGACTCCGGACAGCTGGGGAAACACCATATATTTT.

The gene calls are TRBV7-3 and TRBJ2-3, with D tentatively TRBD2 (6 bases). The CDR3 covers 15 residues. V was pared by 2 bases and J by 2 bases, with 11 bases between. Germline V CDR1 and CDR2: SGHTA, FQGTGA. The CDR3 loop reads CASSLGTGLTDTQYF. The CDR3 DNA sequence: TGTGCCAGCAGCTTAGGGACGGGACTCACAGATACGCAGTATTTT.

This chain uses TRBV30 with TRBJ2-7, with D possibly TRBD1 on 6 matching bases. This CDR3 has 11 amino acids. The germline V and J ends were trimmed by 4 bases and 4 bases, with 8 bases remaining between them. Germline V gene sequence: CDR1 GTSNPN, CDR2 SVGIG (reference sequence). The CDR3, as DNA: TGTGCCTGGAACAGGGAGTACGAGCAGTACTTC. Protein product: CAWNREYEQYF. Using reference TRBV30 and TRBJ2-7 for the parts outside the CDR3, the full variable domain is SQTIHQWPATLVQPVGSPLSLECTVEGTSNPNLYWYRQAAGRGLQLLFYSVGIGQISSEVPQNLSASRPQDRQFILSSKKLLLSDSGFYLCAWNREYEQYFGPGTRLTVT.

In DNA form, the CDR3 reads TGTGCCAGCAGCTTGGGGCAGGGAGGGTACAATGAGCAGTTCTTC. Protein product: CASSLGQGGYNEQFF. This sequence joins TRBV7-2 and TRBJ2-1, with 7 bases identical to TRBD2. Looked up from germline, CDR1 is SGHTA and CDR2 is FQGNSA. V trimming: 3 bases; J trimming: 4 bases; junction bases outside the gene matches: 6. CDR3 size: 15 residues.

This chain uses TRBV30 with TRBJ2-2, with 10 bases fitting TRBD2. The J segment lost 7 bases and the V segment lost 3 bases, leaving 5 bases of the junction unmatched. CDR1 and CDR2 (germline): GTSNPN, SVGIG (reference sequence). This CDR3 region has 14 residues. Here the CDR3 reads CAWRLAGAGGELFF. The DNA of the CDR3 is TGTGCCTGGAGGCTAGCGGGGGCGGGCGGGGAGCTGTTTTTT.

This clone is a singleton in its sample. V is TRBV6-5 and J is TRBJ1-1; D remains ambiguous. The germline V gene has CDR1 MNHEY and CDR2 SVGAGI. Deletions cut 0 bases from V and 1 base from J, with 6 bases between. The CDR3 length is 14 residues. Here the CDR3 DNA reads TGTGCCAGCAGTTACTCGAGAGGGAACACTGAAGCTTTCTTT. Translating it yields CASSYSRGNTEAFF.

This clone was counted between two and nine times. The chain is built from TRBV6-1 and TRBJ2-3; D possibly corresponds to TRBD1 (6 bases). There are 17 residues in the CDR3. Germline V CDR1 and CDR2: MNHNS, SASEGT. V was clipped by 0 bases and J by 2 bases, with 15 bases between them. CDR3 bases: TGTGCCAGCAGTGAAGCGCTTTCTACAGGGTACACAGATACGCAGTATTTT. As protein: CASSEALSTGYTDTQYF.

The genes are TRBV5-6 and TRBJ2-7; perhaps TRBD1 as D (6 bases). V lost 0 bases to trimming and J lost 4 bases, with 14 bases between them. Germline V gives CDR1 SGHDT, CDR2 YYEEEE. This CDR3 contains 15 residues. The CDR3 region is CASSLAGARRYEQYF. The DNA for the CDR3 is TGTGCCAGCAGCTTGGCAGGGGCCCGGAGGTACGAGCAGTACTTC.

This clone has only one observation. The V call is TRBV4-3, the J call TRBJ1-1, with unresolved D. CDR1 LGHNA and CDR2 YSLEER come from the germline V gene. Deletions cut 0 bases from V and 8 bases from J, with 10 bases between. The CDR3 is made up of 13 amino acids. Written as DNA, the CDR3 is TGCGCCAGCAGCCAAGAGAGGGTGGGAGAAGCTTTCTTT. Its protein is CASSQERVGEAFF.

This clone came up once. This chain links TRBV30 with TRBJ1-2, with D possibly matching TRBD1 (6 bases). V was cut by 3 bases and J by 8 bases, with 16 bases left in between. Germline-derived CDR1 and CDR2 are GTSNPN and SVGIG (reference sequence). CDR3 length: 13 amino acids. CDR3 protein: CAWRAGTTFGYTF. The CDR3 DNA reads TGTGCCTGGAGGGCCGGGACAACCTTCGGCTACACCTTC.

This clone was counted a single time. The rearrangement links TRBV2 to TRBJ1-1, with unresolved D. Trimming left V 6 bases short and J 0 bases short, with 8 bases between. The CDR3 is 13 residues long. Looked up from germline, CDR1 is SNHLY and CDR2 is FYNNEI. The CDR3 nucleotides are TGTGCCAGCAGGACTACAGTGAACACTGAAGCTTTCTTT. The encoded protein is CASRTTVNTEAFF.

The rearrangement links TRBV2 to TRBJ2-7, with 8 bases fitting TRBD2. Germline CDR1 reads SNHLY; CDR2 reads FYNNEI. The CDR3 runs 15 residues. V shed 6 bases, J shed 2 bases, and the junction held 9 bases outside the gene matches. The CDR3 bases are TGTGCCAGCAGCCCCGGACTAGCCATAACCTACGAGCAGTACTTC. Translated: CASSPGLAITYEQYF. Full variable domain (outside the CDR3, taken from reference TRBV2 and TRBJ2-7): EPEVTQTPSHQVTQMGQEVILRCVPISNHLYFYWYRQILGQKVEFLVSFYNNEISEKSEIFDDQFSVERPDGSNFTLKIRSTKLEDSAMYFCASSPGLAITYEQYFGPGTRLTVT.